The 7 T cell receptor beta chains reported below all come from one sample, sequenced in a study of blood T cell repertoires in COVID-19. Profiled with immunoSEQ multiplex PCR; TCRdb holds only in-frame clones, not every one. The sample yields 200,000 to 250,000 clones, 82% seen once. Specimen: peripheral blood. These receptors all come from a woman of 80 years or more with COVID-19, enrolled during active disease.

J is TRBJ2-1 and V is TRBV4-2, with TRBD2 identical over 12 bases. Germline-derived CDR1 and CDR2 are LGHNA and YNFKEQ. With V trimmed by 2 bases and J by 4 bases, 6 bases remained unmatched. This CDR3 region has 17 residues. The CDR3 sequence: CASSQFTSGGTYNEQFF. The CDR3 DNA reads as TGTGCCAGCAGCCAATTTACTAGCGGGGGGACTTACAATGAGCAGTTCTTC.

The rearrangement joins TRBV5-6 to TRBJ1-1; D call uncertain. Germline V CDR1 and CDR2: SGHDT, YYEEEE. V was shortened by 1 base and J by 0 bases, with 7 bases between the two germline ends. The CDR3 has 14 amino acids. The CDR3 loop is CASSLFGLNTEAFF. Written as DNA, the CDR3 is TGTGCCAGCAGCTTGTTCGGTTTGAACACTGAAGCTTTCTTT. Based on the CDR3 plus reference TRBV5-6 and TRBJ1-1, the full variable domain is DAGVTQSPTHLIKTRGQQVTLRCSPKSGHDTVSWYQQALGQGPQFIFQYYEEEERQRGNFPDRFSGHQFPNYSSELNVNALLLGDSALYLCASSLFGLNTEAFFGQGTRLTVV.

The CDR3 bases are TGCGCCAGCAGCTTGGTGGGGACTAGCGGGAGGGCGAGGGAGCAGTACTTC. This gives the protein CASSLVGTSGRAREQYF. The rearrangement uses TRBV5-1 and TRBJ2-7, with 16 bases that match TRBD2. Germline V lookup: CDR1 SGHRS, CDR2 YFSETQ. With V trimmed by 0 bases and J by 7 bases, 7 bases remained unmatched. This CDR3 has 17 amino acids.

This chain joins TRBV30 and TRBJ1-2; 7 nucleotides agree with TRBD1. This CDR3 comprises 13 residues. Germline trimming cut 4 bases from V and 6 bases from J; bases unmatched to any gene: 8. Germline V CDR1 and CDR2: GTSNPN, SVGIG (reference sequence). The CDR3 protein is CAWTGGRVHGYTF. In DNA, the CDR3 is TGTGCCTGGACAGGGGGACGAGTTCATGGCTACACCTTC.

V gene TRBV28 combines with J gene TRBJ2-3, with TRBD2 identical over 8 bases. Trimming took 2 bases from V and 4 from J; bases not matched to a gene: 5. CDR1 MDHEN and CDR2 SYDVKM come from the germline V gene. The length of the CDR3 is 15 residues. For the CDR3, the DNA is TGTGCCAGCAGTTTACCGACTAGCGATGCAGATACGCAGTATTTT. Residues: CASSLPTSDADTQYF.

The J gene is TRBJ2-7, the V gene TRBV2, with 8 positions matching TRBD2. The V gene's germline CDR1 is SNHLY and CDR2 FYNNEI. J was trimmed by 0 bases and V by 7 bases; bases with no gene match: 11. The length of the CDR3 is 16 residues. CDR3 protein: CASIGTAGGSSYEQYF. CDR3 sequence (DNA): TGTGCCAGCATAGGGACCGCGGGGGGAAGCTCCTACGAGCAGTACTTC. The full variable domain, in which reference TRBV2 and TRBJ2-7 provide the parts outside the CDR3, is EPEVTQTPSHQVTQMGQEVILRCVPISNHLYFYWYRQILGQKVEFLVSFYNNEISEKSEIFDDQFSVERPDGSNFTLKIRSTKLEDSAMYFCASIGTAGGSSYEQYFGPGTRLTVT.

The chain joins TRBV7-2 to TRBJ2-3; TRBD2 matches 11 bases. The CDR3 contains 14 residues. Germline lookup yields CDR1 SGHTA and CDR2 FQGNSA. Losses at the gene ends were 6 bases for V and 3 bases for J; bases not matched to a gene: 2. CDR3 amino acids: CASSSGGATDTQYF. The DNA for the CDR3 is TGTGCCAGCAGTAGCGGGGGGGCGACAGATACGCAGTATTTT.